The rows below give T cell receptor beta chains drawn from one sample of a study of blood T cell repertoires in COVID-19. The method was immunoSEQ multiplex PCR; TCRdb's version includes in-frame clones alone and lacks a portion of them. The sample holds 200,000 or so clones; 88% are singletons and the top ten take 2.5% to 3.5%. What was sequenced was peripheral blood. These receptors all come from a woman in her sixties or seventies with acute or convalescent COVID-19. Each CDR3 is given with its conserved first and last residue. Each record gives: V gene, D gene, clone size, J gene, CDR3 length, CDR3 DNA, CDR3 protein. A D gene is named only where the DNA matches it firmly. Clone size, where shown, is once, few, many, or a class for clones that have expanded.

TRBV9	.	.	TRBJ2-6	17	TGTGCCAGCAGCCCCCGAGGGGGAGGGGGAGGGGCCAACGTCCTGACTTTC	CASSPRGGGGGANVLTF
TRBV3-1/TRBV3-2	.	.	TRBJ1-1	14	TGTGCCAGCAGCCAAGTCCCGGGGGTTACTGAAGCTTTCTTT	CASSQVPGVTEAFF
TRBV7-3	.	.	TRBJ2-2	15	TGTGCCAGCAGCCGAGGCGGGGAACCCACCGGGGAGCTGTTTTTT	CASSRGGEPTGELFF
TRBV5-6	.	once	TRBJ2-7	13	TGTGCCAGCAACTGGGGGGTCTCCCCCGAGCAGTACTTC	CASNWGVSPEQYF
TRBV27	.	.	TRBJ1-5	14	TGTGCCAGCAGTTCCTATTCGGGTGGTCAGCCCCAGCATTTT	CASSSYSGGQPQHF
TRBV10-2	.	.	TRBJ1-3	13	TGCGCCAGCAGTGAAGTCCCACGGAACACCATATATTTT	CASSEVPRNTIYF
TRBV14	.	.	TRBJ2-2	13	TGTGCCAGCAGCCCCAACTGGACCGGGGAGCTGTTTTTT	CASSPNWTGELFF
TRBV24-1	.	.	TRBJ1-2	14	TGTGCCACCAGTGATGGGACTGAACCCTATGGCTACACCTTC	CATSDGTEPYGYTF
TRBV7-2	.	.	TRBJ1-4	14	TGTGCCAGCAGTTTCGACAGCGTTGATGAAAAACTGTTTTTT	CASSFDSVDEKLFF
TRBV3-1/TRBV3-2	TRBD1	.	TRBJ2-3	18	TGTGCCAGCAGCCATCGGACCCCCGGGACAGGGAAGAAAGATACGCAGTATTTT	CASSHRTPGTGKKDTQYF
TRBV29-1	.	.	TRBJ1-4	13	TGCAGCGTTACAGAACCGACTAATGAAAAACTGTTTTTT	CSVTEPTNEKLFF
TRBV5-1	.	once	TRBJ1-1	16	TGCGCCAGCAGCTTGGATGTCGGGGGGTTGGATACTGAAGCTTTCTTT	CASSLDVGGLDTEAFF
TRBV4-2	TRBD2	few	TRBJ2-2	17	TGTGCCAGCAGCCCTGCCCCGGGACTAGCGGGAACCGGGGAGCTGTTTTTT	CASSPAPGLAGTGELFF
TRBV27	TRBD2	.	TRBJ2-3	18	TGTGCCAGCAGTTTAGGGGGACTAGCGGGGAACCCGACAGATACGCAGTATTTT	CASSLGGLAGNPTDTQYF
TRBV6-5	.	.	TRBJ1-4	14	TGTGCCAGCAGTACCGGCAGGGGTGGTAAAAAACTGTTTTTT	CASSTGRGGKKLFF
TRBV18	TRBD1	.	TRBJ1-4	15	TGTGCCAGCTCTGGACAGGGCGGTCTTAATGAAAAACTGTTTTTT	CASSGQGGLNEKLFF
TRBV5-4	TRBD1	.	TRBJ1-6	15	TGTGCCAGCTCGCAACCAGGGACAGGGAATTCACCCCTCCACTTT	CASSQPGTGNSPLHF
TRBV4-1	.	.	TRBJ1-5	13	TGCGCCAGCAGCCAAGACCAGCGGGGGCCCCAGCATTTT	CASSQDQRGPQHF
TRBV5-6	.	.	TRBJ1-1	17	TGTGCCAGCAGCTTGGCCAAGGCGGGTCCGGGGAACACTGAAGCTTTCTTT	CASSLAKAGPGNTEAFF
TRBV7-6	TRBD1	.	TRBJ1-2	15	TGTGCCAGCAGCGGTAGAAGGGGGCCTAACTATGGCTACACCTTC	CASSGRRGPNYGYTF
TRBV3-1/TRBV3-2	TRBD2	.	TRBJ2-1	15	TGTGCCAGCAGCCGTAGCGGGGGGGCAACCAATGAGCAGTTCTTC	CASSRSGGATNEQFF
TRBV5-4	TRBD2	once	TRBJ2-3	14	TGTGCCAGCAGCTTGGGACTAGCGGGGAATACGCAGTATTTT	CASSLGLAGNTQYF
TRBV27	.	.	TRBJ2-3	16	TGTGCCAGCAGTATAAGGGACTTTCTGGACACAGATACGCAGTATTTT	CASSIRDFLDTDTQYF
TRBV6-5	TRBD1	.	TRBJ1-3	15	TGTGCCAGCCCTAGTAGGCAGGGGGCTGGAAACACCATATATTTT	CASPSRQGAGNTIYF
TRBV6-6	.	.	TRBJ1-1	12	TGTGCCAGCAGTTACTCGAGGCAAGAAGCTTTCTTT	CASSYSRQEAFF
TRBV9	.	.	TRBJ2-7	15	TGTGCCAGCAGCGTAGGGGGTGGCCGGGGGTCCGAGCAGTACTTC	CASSVGGGRGSEQYF
TRBV4-2	TRBD2	once	TRBJ2-7	15	TGTGCCAGCAGCCCTACCGGGACTAGAGGCTACGAGCAGTACTTC	CASSPTGTRGYEQYF
TRBV27	TRBD1	.	TRBJ1-2	14	TGTGCCAGCAGACCCTTAGACAGGGGGCTTGGCTACACCTTC	CASRPLDRGLGYTF
TRBV6-6	TRBD1	.	TRBJ2-7	13	TGTGCCAGCAGTGCAGGGACAGAATACGAGCAGTACTTC	CASSAGTEYEQYF
TRBV2	.	.	TRBJ1-4	17	TGTGCCAGCAGTGAGCTTCCCGGGGTCGGGGCTAATGAAAAACTGTTTTTT	CASSELPGVGANEKLFF
TRBV5-1	TRBD1	.	TRBJ2-1	15	TGCGCCAGCAGCGACCCCGGGACAGTATACAATGAGCAGTTCTTC	CASSDPGTVYNEQFF
TRBV15	.	.	TRBJ2-7	15	TGTGCCACCAGCAGAGGTGGCCTTCGCCCCCACGAGCAGTACTTC	CATSRGGLRPHEQYF
TRBV12-3/TRBV12-4	.	.	TRBJ1-2	13	TGTGCCAGTCAAACAGGTCCGGGCTATGGCTACACCTTC	CASQTGPGYGYTF
TRBV5-1	TRBD1	.	TRBJ1-1	16	TGCGCCAGCAGCTTTGGGGACCGACAGGGGGTAGATGGAGCTTTCTTT	CASSFGDRQGVDGAFF
TRBV7-2	.	.	TRBJ2-1	14	TGTGCCAGCAGCTTGTATGGGCGGGAAGGTGAGCAGTTCTTC	CASSLYGREGEQFF
TRBV10-3	TRBD1	.	TRBJ1-5	16	TGTGCCATCAGTGAGATTGGGACAGCTCTAAATCAGCCCCAGCATTTT	CAISEIGTALNQPQHF
TRBV6-2/TRBV6-3	.	few	TRBJ1-6	17	TGTGCCAGCAGTTACCCGCCCGGGGGGCTGAATAATTCACCCCTCCACTTT	CASSYPPGGLNNSPLHF
TRBV18	TRBD1	.	TRBJ1-2	14	TGTGCCAGCACCAAGGACAGGGGCGCCTATGGCTACACCTTC	CASTKDRGAYGYTF
TRBV9	TRBD1	.	TRBJ1-5	15	TGTGCCAGCAGCGTAGACCCGACAGGGGACCAGCCCCAGCATTTT	CASSVDPTGDQPQHF
TRBV4-1	TRBD1	.	TRBJ1-2	17	TGCGCCAGCAGCCAAGAGGCTGTATCGACAGGGACCTATGGCTACACCTTC	CASSQEAVSTGTYGYTF
TRBV5-1	.	.	TRBJ1-1	15	TGCGCCAGCAGCTTCCATGCGGCCCTGAACACTGAAGCTTTCTTT	CASSFHAALNTEAFF
TRBV7-8	TRBD2	.	TRBJ2-1	15	TGTGCCAGCAGCTTATTTCGTAGCGGGACGGCTGAGCAGTTCTTC	CASSLFRSGTAEQFF
TRBV6-6	.	.	TRBJ2-2	14	TGTGCCAGCCTGATGAGGGAAAACACCGGGGAGCTGTTTTTT	CASLMRENTGELFF
TRBV11-1	.	.	TRBJ1-1	13	TGTGCCAGCAGTCAAATCGGTCAGGGTGGAGCTTTCTTT	CASSQIGQGGAFF
TRBV5-1	.	.	TRBJ2-5	17	TGCGCCAGCAGCTTGGACCCTACAGGGGCAGGAGGGGAGACCCAGTACTTC	CASSLDPTGAGGETQYF
TRBV7-9	.	once	TRBJ1-1	13	TGTGCCAGCAGCTTAGGGGCACCCACTGAAGCTTTCTTT	CASSLGAPTEAFF
TRBV7-9	.	.	TRBJ1-4	15	TGTGCCAGCAGCTTAGACGGAGGCCTAAATGAAAAACTGTTTTTT	CASSLDGGLNEKLFF
TRBV6-2/TRBV6-3	.	.	TRBJ2-5	13	TGTGCCAGCAGTTACGTCGGGATTGAGACCCAGTACTTC	CASSYVGIETQYF
TRBV28	.	.	TRBJ1-6	15	TGTGCCAGCAGTTTACTTGAAATAGGTGGTACAGGTCTCCACTTT	CASSLLEIGGTGLHF
TRBV6-5	.	.	TRBJ1-2	14	TGTGCCAGCAGGCAGGGCCGACAGAACTATGGCTACACCTTC	CASRQGRQNYGYTF
TRBV15	TRBD1	.	TRBJ1-6	15	TGTGCCACCAGCAGGACGACAGGGAATAATTCACCCCTCCACTTT	CATSRTTGNNSPLHF
TRBV30	.	.	TRBJ2-4	15	TGTGCCTGGAGTGTGTGGTCGGGGGCCAAAAACATTCAGTACTTC	CAWSVWSGAKNIQYF
TRBV6-4	TRBD2	.	TRBJ2-1	15	TGTGCCAGCAGGAAAACTAGCGGGGGGTACAATGAGCAGTTCTTC	CASRKTSGGYNEQFF
TRBV7-2	.	.	TRBJ1-1	15	TGTGCCAGCAGCTTGCCTTCGGCAGGGCGATCTGAAGCTTTCTTT	CASSLPSAGRSEAFF
TRBV19	.	.	TRBJ2-4	16	TGTGCCAGTAGTATAAGGGGACTTCTAGCCAAAAACATTCAGTACTTC	CASSIRGLLAKNIQYF